This T cell receptor (beta chain) was sequenced in a study of OX40 agonist ivuxolimab in advanced cancers. Study summary: Averaging about 60 years in age, with a range of about 23 to 85, the cohort was about 85% male.

The CDR3 has 14 residues. V lost 5 bases and J lost 4; bases outside the gene matches: 4. Germline lookup yields CDR1 MNHEY and CDR2 SVGAGI. Generated by immunoSEQ multiplex PCR, the TCRdb table keeps only in-frame clones and is missing some. Among tens of thousands of clones listed, roughly 86% were seen once. This clone was seen only a few times. This clonotype originated in an adult with an advanced solid tumor such as melanoma, head and neck, liver or kidney cancer. The sample here was CD4+ or CD8+ T cells sorted from blood, taken in a trial of the OX40 agonist ivuxolimab. The V gene is TRBV6-5, the J gene TRBJ1-5, with TRBD1 identical over 8 bases. The CDR3 DNA follows: TGTGCCAGCAGTCCCCGACAGGGGAATCAGCCCCAGCATTTT. Protein product: CASSPRQGNQPQHF.